One sample yielded the 23 T cell receptor beta chains listed below, sequenced in a study of regulatory T cells in long-lasting Graves disease. Time point given: persistent/refractory GD, antithyroid drugs over 5 years with positive TRAb. RNA from PBMCs was the source of the TCR library. Assembly of TCR beta libraries relied on iRepertoire HTBI primers together with Arm-PCR of CDR3 regions. TCRdb analysed the multiplex PCR reads with MiXCR anew, one entry per CDR3 protein. Among fewer than 450,000 distinct CDR3 sequences listed, about a quarter were seen once. The sample consisted of peripheral blood mononuclear cells (PBMCs), taken when the disease was refractory, from a patient treated with antithyroid drugs. Every receptor here comes from a female donor with Graves disease.

J is TRBJ1-2 and V is TRBV3-1, with D perhaps TRBD1 (5 bases). CDR3 length: 12 amino acids. Trimming cost V 8 bases and J 3 bases, with 10 bases left between them. Germline V CDR1 and CDR2: LGHDT, YNNKEL (reference sequence). The CDR3 reads CASSGTHYGYTF. The CDR3 DNA reads as TGTGCCAGCTCCGGGACCCACTATGGCTACACCTTC.

This clonotype was seen many times. The chain uses TRBV7-2 and TRBJ1-2, with D perhaps matching TRBD1 (6 bases). CDR1 is SGHTA and CDR2 is FQGNSA in the germline V gene. The CDR3 totals 13 residues. Trimming removed 1 base from V and 8 bases from J, with 11 bases in between. The CDR3 loop reads CASSLDRVQGYTF. The CDR3, as DNA: TGTGCCAGCAGCTTAGACAGGGTCCAGGGCTACACCTTC.

V and J are TRBV4-3 and TRBJ2-7; tentatively, D is TRBD1 (6 bases). This CDR3 has 13 residues. Germline assignment: CDR1 LGHNA and CDR2 YSLEER. Trimming took off 6 bases at V and 6 bases at J, with 15 bases between the two ends. The CDR3 reads CASSPGAFREQYF. The CDR3 bases are TGCGCCAGCAGTCCAGGGGCCTTCCGCGAGCAGTACTTC.

Remarks on this clonotype: This may arise from a read error, as a much more abundant clone is one base away. The J gene is TRBJ2-7, the V gene TRBV6-1, with 8 bases aligning to TRBD2. This CDR3 has 14 residues. Germline CDR1 is MNHNS and CDR2 is SASEGT. The DNA of the CDR3 is TGTGCCAGCAGTCAAATTAGCGGGACCTACGAGCGGTACTTC. Translation: CASSQISGTYERYF.

The CDR3 nucleotides read TGCGCCAGCAGCCAGGCAGACAGGGGATACACCGGGGAGCTGTTTTTT. Its protein product is CASSQADRGYTGELFF. The V gene is TRBV4-1, the J gene TRBJ2-2; 8 bases match TRBD1. V shed 3 bases and J 3 bases; nucleotides not matched to a gene: 6. The CDR3 loop spans 16 amino acids. Germline-derived CDR1 and CDR2 are MGHRA and YSYEKL.

This clonotype was recorded many times. The chain carries TRBV20-1 and TRBJ1-1; TRBD1 is a possible D gene (6 bases). The V gene lost 3 bases and the J gene lost 0 bases, with 17 bases spanning the gap. The CDR3 extends over 16 amino acids. CDR1 and CDR2 (germline): DFQATT, SNEGSKA (reference sequence). The CDR3 DNA is TGCAGTGCTAGGGGGGGGGCTGTGCTTTTGAACACTGAAGCTTTCTTT. It is translated as CSARGGAVLLNTEAFF.

This clonotype was recorded at least ten times. V and J are TRBV28 and TRBJ1-1; weak D call: TRBD1 (5 bases). The CDR3 consists of 17 residues. Germline loops: CDR1 MDHEN, CDR2 SYDVKM. Trimming took 3 bases from V and 4 from J, leaving 21 bases between them. The CDR3 DNA is TGTGCCAGCAGTTTTGCCGACTTACAGGAGCATTTCACTGAAGCTTTCTTT. Translated, it gives CASSFADLQEHFTEAFF.

The chain employs TRBV3-1 and TRBJ1-6; 7 nucleotides match TRBD1. The germline CDR1 and CDR2 sequences are LGHDT and YNNKEL (reference sequence). Trimming removed 4 bases from V and 7 bases from J; junction bases left unmatched: 7. The CDR3 covers 15 residues. CDR3 nucleotide sequence: TGTGCCAGCAGCCCCAGTCAGGGGGAGAATTCACCCCTCCACTTT. This encodes CASSPSQGENSPLHF.

The gene calls are TRBV28 and TRBJ2-1; a weak D match, TRBD2 (6 bases). Trimming took off 8 bases at V and 0 bases at J, with 14 bases between the two ends. The CDR3 contains 15 residues. Germline lookup yields CDR1 MDHEN and CDR2 SYDVKM. The CDR3 region is CASDSRGRSYNEQFF. The CDR3 DNA reads as TGTGCCAGCGATTCGCGGGGCCGCTCCTACAATGAGCAGTTCTTC. Using reference TRBV28 and TRBJ2-1 for the parts outside the CDR3, the full variable domain is DVKVTQSSRYLVKRTGEKVFLECVQDMDHENMFWYRQDPGLGLRLIYFSYDVKMKEKGDIPEGYSVSREKKERFSLILESASTNQTSMYLCASDSRGRSYNEQFFGPGTRLTVL.

Details on this clonotype: An end of the junction does not agree with germline; a read error may underlie this. This chain connects TRBV7-2 to TRBJ1-1, with 7 nucleotides matching TRBD1. The CDR3 runs 14 residues. Germline loops: CDR1 SGHTA, CDR2 FQGNSA. CDR3: CASSLRGPDTGAFF. CDR3 nucleotides: TGTGCCAGCAGCTTAAGGGGGCCTGACACTGGAGCTTTCTTT. The whole variable domain, remainder taken from reference TRBV7-2 and TRBJ1-1, is GAGVSQSPSNKVTEKGKDVELRCDPISGHTALYWYRQSLGQGLEFLIYFQGNSAPDKSGLPSDRFSAERTGGSVSTLTIQRTQQEDSAVYLCASSLRGPDTGAFFGQGTRLTVV.

This clonotype came up a few times. The V and J genes are TRBV5-1 and TRBJ2-7; D perhaps matches TRBD1 (5 bases). Trimming took off 0 bases at V and 5 bases at J, with 12 bases between the two ends. The CDR3 has 14 residues. The germline CDR1 and CDR2 sequences are SGHRS and YFSETQ. CDR3 region: CASSLGGATDEQYF. CDR3 bases: TGCGCCAGCAGCTTGGGTGGGGCGACTGACGAGCAGTACTTC.

The table lists this clonotype with many counts. This chain joins TRBV28 and TRBJ2-7, with D hard to call. V was cut by 6 bases and J by 3 bases, with 6 bases left in between. The CDR3 runs to 11 residues. Germline V gene data show CDR1 as MDHEN and CDR2 as SYDVKM. DNA for the CDR3: TGTGCCAGCAGGGGAAACTACGAGCAGTACTTC. Translated, it gives CASRGNYEQYF.

The rearrangement uses TRBV12-3 or TRBV12-4 and TRBJ1-3; maybe TRBD1 (5 bases). The CDR3 totals 15 residues. V lost 6 bases and J lost 4, with 16 bases in between. As DNA, the CDR3 is TGTGCCAGCAGCCCTTTGTACGGGACGGGAAACACCATATATTTT. Residues: CASSPLYGTGNTIYF.

Many counts were recorded for this clonotype. The V and J genes are TRBV20-1 and TRBJ2-1; perhaps TRBD2 as D (5 bases). Trimming took 2 bases from V and 15 from J, leaving 20 bases between them. This CDR3 region has 13 residues. Germline values: CDR1 DFQATT, CDR2 SNEGSKA (reference sequence). As DNA, the CDR3 is TGCAGTGCTAGACCCCCCGAGCGAGGAGGAGTGTTCTTC. Translation: CSARPPERGGVFF.

This clonotype has ten or more counts. This chain uses TRBV20-1 with TRBJ2-5; D is unclear. CDR1 is DFQATT and CDR2 is SNEGSKA in the germline V gene (reference sequence). Trimming pared 2 bases from V and 2 bases from J, leaving 18 bases between. CDR3 length equals 16 residues. This chain's CDR3 is CSARNWKTLSQETQYF. DNA of the CDR3: TGCAGTGCTAGAAACTGGAAAACACTATCACAAGAGACCCAGTACTTC.

This chain uses TRBV7-9 with TRBJ2-7, with 11 positions matching TRBD2. The CDR3 length is 17 residues. CDR1 SEHNR and CDR2 FQNEAQ come from the germline V gene (reference sequence). V lost 5 bases and J lost 2; bases outside the gene matches: 11. The DNA for the CDR3 is TGTGCCAGCAGCCAAGTTTCCGGGACTAGCGGAACCTACGAGCAGTACTTC. It specifies CASSQVSGTSGTYEQYF.

The rearrangement joins TRBV6-2 or TRBV6-3 to TRBJ2-7; 8 bases are shared with TRBD2. V shed 0 bases and J 12 bases; nucleotides not matched to a gene: 7. Germline V gives CDR1 MNHEY, CDR2 SVGEGT. The CDR3 contains 13 residues. CDR3 DNA sequence: TGTGCCAGCAGTTACTCGAAGGCGGGAGGCCGGTACTTC. This translates into CASSYSKAGGRYF.

The V and J genes are TRBV27 and TRBJ2-7, with 13 nucleotides matching TRBD2. With V trimmed by 5 bases and J by 5 bases, 9 bases remained unmatched. Germline CDR1 reads MNHEY; CDR2 reads SMNVEV (reference sequence). The CDR3 consists of 16 residues. As DNA, the CDR3 is TGTGCCAGCAGTGCCCAGACTAGCGGGGGGAGGCACGAGCAGTACTTC. It specifies CASSAQTSGGRHEQYF.

The chain carries TRBV5-1 and TRBJ2-7; D is possibly TRBD1 or TRBD2 (5 bases each). CDR3 length equals 13 residues. CDR1 SGHRS and CDR2 YFSETQ come from the germline V gene. V shed 4 bases and J shed 7 bases, with 15 bases lying between them. In DNA form, the CDR3 reads TGCGCCAGCAGCCCGGGGACCCTCTGGGAGCAGTACTTC. Its translation: CASSPGTLWEQYF.

The chain couples TRBV4-2 to TRBJ2-5; TRBD2 aligns across 7 bases. This CDR3 has 16 residues. Germline V CDR1 and CDR2: LGHNA, YNFKEQ. Trimming cost V 3 bases and J 4 bases; bases outside gene matches: 11. CDR3 amino acids: CASSQIQRGDAETQYF. In DNA form, the CDR3 reads TGTGCCAGCAGCCAGATCCAACGGGGGGACGCAGAGACCCAGTACTTC.

This clonotype was observed a few times. The chain links TRBV19 to TRBJ1-2, with 9 nucleotides matching TRBD1. The length of the CDR3 is 16 residues. The germline V gene has CDR1 LNHDA and CDR2 SQIVND (reference sequence). V lost 3 bases and J lost 2; bases outside the gene matches: 7. CDR3 DNA sequence: TGTGCCAGTAGTATCCCCGACAGGGGGAAAAACTATGGCTACACCTTC. Amino acids: CASSIPDRGKNYGYTF.

This clonotype occurred many times. J is TRBJ1-4 and V is TRBV12-3 or TRBV12-4; D gene unclear. V shed 5 bases and J shed 4 bases, with 14 bases lying between them. The CDR3 has 15 amino acids. CDR3 region: CASSPTSASNEKLFF. In DNA form, the CDR3 reads TGTGCCAGCAGTCCCACCTCGGCTAGTAATGAAAAACTGTTTTTT.

The table lists this clonotype with a few counts. This rearrangement joins TRBV29-1 to TRBJ2-5; 16 bases agree with TRBD2. The CDR3 sequence is 15 residues long. Germline CDR1 reads SQVTM; CDR2 reads ANQGSEA. The CDR3: CGAGTSGRVEETQYF. CDR3 coding DNA: TGCGGCGCCGGGACTAGCGGGAGGGTGGAGGAGACCCAGTACTTC. The full variable domain, rest sourced from reference TRBV29-1 and TRBJ2-5, is SAVISQKPSRDICQRGTSLTIQCQVDSQVTMMFWYRQQPGQSLTLIATANQGSEATYESGFVIDKFPISRPNLTFSTLTVSNMSPEDSSIYLCGAGTSGRVEETQYFGPGTRLLVL.